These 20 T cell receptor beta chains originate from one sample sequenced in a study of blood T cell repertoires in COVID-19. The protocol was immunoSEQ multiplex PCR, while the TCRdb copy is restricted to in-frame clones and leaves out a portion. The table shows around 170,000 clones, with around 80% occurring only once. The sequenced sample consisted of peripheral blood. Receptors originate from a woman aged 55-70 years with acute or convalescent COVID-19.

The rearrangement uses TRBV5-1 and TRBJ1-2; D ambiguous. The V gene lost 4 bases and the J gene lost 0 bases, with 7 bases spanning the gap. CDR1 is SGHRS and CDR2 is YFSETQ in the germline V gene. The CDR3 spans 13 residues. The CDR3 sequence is CASSRETNYGYTF. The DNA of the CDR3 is TGCGCCAGCAGCCGGGAGACTAACTATGGCTACACCTTC. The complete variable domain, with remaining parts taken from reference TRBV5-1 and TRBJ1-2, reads KAGVTQTPRYLIKTRGQQVTLSCSPISGHRSVSWYQQTPGQGLQFLFEYFSETQRNKGNFPGRFSGRQFSNSRSEMNVSTLELGDSALYLCASSRETNYGYTFGSGTRLTVV.

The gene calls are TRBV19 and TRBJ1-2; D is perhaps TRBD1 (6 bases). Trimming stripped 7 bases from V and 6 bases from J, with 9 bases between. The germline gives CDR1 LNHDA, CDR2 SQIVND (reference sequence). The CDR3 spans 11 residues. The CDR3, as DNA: TGTGCCAGTAAACAGGGTAATGGCTACACCTTC. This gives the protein CASKQGNGYTF.

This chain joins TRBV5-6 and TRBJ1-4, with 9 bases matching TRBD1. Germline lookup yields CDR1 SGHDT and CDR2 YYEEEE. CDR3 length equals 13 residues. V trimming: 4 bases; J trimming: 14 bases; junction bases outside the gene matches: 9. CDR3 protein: CASSLGQGRRLFF. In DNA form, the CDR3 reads TGTGCCAGCAGCCTCGGACAGGGGCGTCGGCTGTTTTTT.

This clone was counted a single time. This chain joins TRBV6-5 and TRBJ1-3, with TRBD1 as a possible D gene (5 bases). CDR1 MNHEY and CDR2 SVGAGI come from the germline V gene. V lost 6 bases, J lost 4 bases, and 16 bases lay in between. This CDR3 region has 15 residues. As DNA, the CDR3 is TGTGCCAGCAGCCCCAAAGGGGTACTCGGAAACACCATATATTTT. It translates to CASSPKGVLGNTIYF.

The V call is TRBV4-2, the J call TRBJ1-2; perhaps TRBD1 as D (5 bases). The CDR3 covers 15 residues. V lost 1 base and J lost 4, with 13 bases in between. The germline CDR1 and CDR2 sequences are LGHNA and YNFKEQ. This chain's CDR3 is CASSQGQGASYGYTF. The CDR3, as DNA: TGTGCCAGCAGCCAAGGGCAGGGTGCCTCCTATGGCTACACCTTC.

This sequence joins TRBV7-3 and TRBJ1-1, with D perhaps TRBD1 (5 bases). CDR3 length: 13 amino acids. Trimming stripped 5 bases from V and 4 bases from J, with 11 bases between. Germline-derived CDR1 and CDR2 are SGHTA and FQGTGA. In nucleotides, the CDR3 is TGTGCCAGCAGCCCCGGACAACGCACTGAAGCTTTCTTT. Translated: CASSPGQRTEAFF. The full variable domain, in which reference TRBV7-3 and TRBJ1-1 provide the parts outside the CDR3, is GAGVSQTPSNKVTEKGKYVELRCDPISGHTALYWYRQSLGQGPEFLIYFQGTGAADDSGLPNDRFFAVRPEGSVSTLKIQRTERGDSAVYLCASSPGQRTEAFFGQGTRLTVV.

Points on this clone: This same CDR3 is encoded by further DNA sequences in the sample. CDR3 coding DNA: TGTGCCAGCAGCTTAGGGGGGGCGTCCTACGAGCAGTACTTC. This translates into CASSLGGASYEQYF. The chain recombines TRBV5-4 with TRBJ2-7, with a possible D match to TRBD2 (7 bases). CDR3 length equals 14 residues. CDR1 is SGHNT and CDR2 is YYREEE in the germline V gene (reference sequence). Trimming removed 2 bases at V and 1 base at J, with 10 bases between. Using reference TRBV5-4 and TRBJ2-7 for the parts outside the CDR3, the full variable domain is ETGVTQSPTHLIKTRGQQVTLRCSSQSGHNTVSWYQQALGQGPQFIFQYYREEENGRGNFPPRFSGLQFPNYSSELNVNALELDDSALYLCASSLGGASYEQYFGPGTRLTVT.

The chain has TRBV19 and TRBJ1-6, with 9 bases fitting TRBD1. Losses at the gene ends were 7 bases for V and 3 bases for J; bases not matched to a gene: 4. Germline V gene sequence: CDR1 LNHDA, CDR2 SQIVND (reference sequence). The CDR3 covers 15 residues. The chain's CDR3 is CASNLGQGYNSPLHF. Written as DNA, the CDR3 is TGTGCCAGTAACTTGGGACAGGGCTATAATTCACCCCTCCACTTT.

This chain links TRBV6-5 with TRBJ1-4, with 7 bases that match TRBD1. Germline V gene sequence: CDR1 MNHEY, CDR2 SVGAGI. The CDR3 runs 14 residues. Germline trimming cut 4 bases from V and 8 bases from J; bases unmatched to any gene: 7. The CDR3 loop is CASSSPGGGEKLFF. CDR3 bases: TGTGCCAGCAGTTCGCCAGGGGGAGGCGAAAAACTGTTTTTT.

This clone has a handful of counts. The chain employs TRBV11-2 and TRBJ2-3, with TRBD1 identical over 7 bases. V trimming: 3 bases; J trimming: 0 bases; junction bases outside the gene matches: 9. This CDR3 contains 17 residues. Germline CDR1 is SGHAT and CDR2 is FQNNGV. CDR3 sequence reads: CASSLRQGSLSTDTQYF. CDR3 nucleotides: TGTGCCAGCAGCTTGAGACAGGGATCCCTGAGCACAGATACGCAGTATTTT.

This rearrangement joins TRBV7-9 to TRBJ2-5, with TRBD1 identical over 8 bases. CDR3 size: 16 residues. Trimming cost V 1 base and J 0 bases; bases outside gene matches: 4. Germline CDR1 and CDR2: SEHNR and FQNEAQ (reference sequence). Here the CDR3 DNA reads TGTGCCAGCAGCTTAGGGGACAGGCGCCACCAAGAGACCCAGTACTTC. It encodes CASSLGDRRHQETQYF.

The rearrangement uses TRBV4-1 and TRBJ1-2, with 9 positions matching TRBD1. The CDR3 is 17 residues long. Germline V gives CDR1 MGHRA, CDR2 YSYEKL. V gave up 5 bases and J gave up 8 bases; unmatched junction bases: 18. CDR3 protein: CASSAGQGGRFEGGYTF. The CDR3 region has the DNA TGCGCCAGCAGCGCGGGACAGGGAGGCCGATTCGAGGGGGGCTACACCTTC.

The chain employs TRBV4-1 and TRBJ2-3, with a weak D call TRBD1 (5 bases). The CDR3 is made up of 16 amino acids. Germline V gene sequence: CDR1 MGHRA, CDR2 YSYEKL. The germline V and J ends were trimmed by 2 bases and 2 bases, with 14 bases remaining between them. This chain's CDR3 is CASSQIHRTLTDTQYF. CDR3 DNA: TGCGCCAGCAGCCAAATACACAGGACACTCACAGATACGCAGTATTTT.

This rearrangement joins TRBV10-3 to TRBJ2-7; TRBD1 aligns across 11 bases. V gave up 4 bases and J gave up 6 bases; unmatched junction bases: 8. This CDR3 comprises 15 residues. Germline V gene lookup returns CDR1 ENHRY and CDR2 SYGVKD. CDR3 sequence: CAISGGGTGGFEQYF. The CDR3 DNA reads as TGTGCCATCAGTGGGGGAGGGACAGGGGGTTTCGAGCAGTACTTC.

CDR3 sequence: CASSLAGTGSGNTIYF. The CDR3 DNA sequence: TGTGCCAGCAGCTTAGCCGGGACAGGGTCAGGAAACACCATATATTTT. This rearrangement joins TRBV7-9 to TRBJ1-3; 9 nucleotides match TRBD1. V was clipped by 0 bases and J by 4 bases; unmatched bases: 4. The V gene's germline CDR1 is SEHNR and CDR2 FQNEAQ (reference sequence). The CDR3 loop spans 16 amino acids.

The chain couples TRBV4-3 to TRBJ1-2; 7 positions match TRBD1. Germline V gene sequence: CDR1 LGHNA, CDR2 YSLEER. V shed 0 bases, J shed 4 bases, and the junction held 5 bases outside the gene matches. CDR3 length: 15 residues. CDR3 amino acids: CASSQEEGGLYGYTF. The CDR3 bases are TGCGCCAGCAGCCAAGAGGAAGGGGGCCTCTATGGCTACACCTTC.

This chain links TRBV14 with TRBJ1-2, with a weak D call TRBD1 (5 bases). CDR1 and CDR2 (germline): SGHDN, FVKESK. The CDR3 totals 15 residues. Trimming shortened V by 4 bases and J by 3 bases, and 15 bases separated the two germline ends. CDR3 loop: CASSLWGERDYGYTF. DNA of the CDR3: TGTGCCAGCAGCCTCTGGGGGGAGAGGGACTATGGCTACACCTTC. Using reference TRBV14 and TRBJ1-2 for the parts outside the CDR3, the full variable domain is EAGVTQFPSHSVIEKGQTVTLRCDPISGHDNLYWYRRVMGKEIKFLLHFVKESKQDESGMPNNRFLAERTGGTYSTLKVQPAELEDSGVYFCASSLWGERDYGYTFGSGTRLTVV.

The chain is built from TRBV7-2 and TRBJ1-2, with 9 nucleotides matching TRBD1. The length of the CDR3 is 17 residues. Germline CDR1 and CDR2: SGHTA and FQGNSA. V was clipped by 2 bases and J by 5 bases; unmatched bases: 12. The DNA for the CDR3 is TGTGCCAGCAGCTTACCTCCGTGGACAGGGGAGGGGTATGGCTACACCTTC. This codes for CASSLPPWTGEGYGYTF.

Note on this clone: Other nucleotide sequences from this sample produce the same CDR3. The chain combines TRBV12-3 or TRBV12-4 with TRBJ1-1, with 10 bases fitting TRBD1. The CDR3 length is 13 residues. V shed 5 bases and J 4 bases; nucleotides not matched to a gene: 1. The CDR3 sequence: CASSRTGGTEAFF. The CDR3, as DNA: TGTGCCAGCAGTCGGACAGGGGGCACTGAAGCTTTCTTT.

In nucleotides, the CDR3 is TGTGCCAGCAGCTTAGGGGGGGGCGCGAATCAGCCCCAGCATTTT. Protein sequence: CASSLGGGANQPQHF. The chain uses TRBV7-2 and TRBJ1-5; possibly TRBD1 for D (6 bases). The CDR3 sequence is 15 residues long. With 1 base removed from V and 4 bases from J, the gap between germline ends came to 11 bases. Germline lookup yields CDR1 SGHTA and CDR2 FQGNSA. The complete variable domain, with remaining parts taken from reference TRBV7-2 and TRBJ1-5, reads GAGVSQSPSNKVTEKGKDVELRCDPISGHTALYWYRQSLGQGLEFLIYFQGNSAPDKSGLPSDRFSAERTGGSVSTLTIQRTQQEDSAVYLCASSLGGGANQPQHFGDGTRLSIL.